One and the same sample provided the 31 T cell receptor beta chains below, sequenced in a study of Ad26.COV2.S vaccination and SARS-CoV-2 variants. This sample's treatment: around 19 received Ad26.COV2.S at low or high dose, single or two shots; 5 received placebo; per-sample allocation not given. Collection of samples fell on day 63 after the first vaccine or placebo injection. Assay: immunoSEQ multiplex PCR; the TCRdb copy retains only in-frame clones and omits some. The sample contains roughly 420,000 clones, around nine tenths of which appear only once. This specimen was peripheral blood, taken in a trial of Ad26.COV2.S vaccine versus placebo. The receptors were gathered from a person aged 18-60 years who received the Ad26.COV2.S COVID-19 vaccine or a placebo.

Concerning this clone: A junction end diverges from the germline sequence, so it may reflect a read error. The CDR3 loop is CATSVANTGELFF. The CDR3 DNA is TGTGCCACCAGTGTGGCGAATACCGGGGAGCTGTTTTTT. This rearrangement joins TRBV24-1 to TRBJ2-2; D unclear. The CDR3 extends over 13 amino acids. Per germline, CDR1 KGHDR and CDR2 SFDVKD.

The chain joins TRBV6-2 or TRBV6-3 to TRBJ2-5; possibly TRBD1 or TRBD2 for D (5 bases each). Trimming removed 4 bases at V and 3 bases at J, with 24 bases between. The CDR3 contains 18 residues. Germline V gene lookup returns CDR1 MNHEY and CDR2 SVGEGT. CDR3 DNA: TGTGCCAGCAGTTCGGCGATCGCAATTGGGGGATTCAAAGAGACCCAGTACTTC. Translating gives CASSSAIAIGGFKETQYF.

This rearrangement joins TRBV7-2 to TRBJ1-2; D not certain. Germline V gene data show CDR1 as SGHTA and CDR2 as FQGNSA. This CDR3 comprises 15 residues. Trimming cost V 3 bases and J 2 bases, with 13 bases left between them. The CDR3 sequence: CASSFSGSGNYGYTF. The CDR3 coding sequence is TGTGCCAGCAGCTTTTCCGGTTCGGGGAACTATGGCTACACCTTC.

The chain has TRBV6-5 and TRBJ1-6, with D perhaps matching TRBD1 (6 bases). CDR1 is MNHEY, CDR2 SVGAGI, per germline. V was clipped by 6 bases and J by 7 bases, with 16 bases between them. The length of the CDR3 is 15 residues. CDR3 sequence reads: CASRRGGGVNSPLHF. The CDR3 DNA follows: TGTGCCAGCAGACGCGGTGGGGGCGTAAATTCACCCCTCCACTTT.

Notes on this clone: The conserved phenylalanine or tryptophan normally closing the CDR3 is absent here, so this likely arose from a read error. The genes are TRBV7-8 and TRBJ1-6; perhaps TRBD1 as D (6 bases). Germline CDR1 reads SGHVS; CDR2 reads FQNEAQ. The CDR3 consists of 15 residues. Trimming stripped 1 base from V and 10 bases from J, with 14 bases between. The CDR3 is CASSLENREVSPLHL. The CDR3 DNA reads TGTGCCAGCAGCTTAGAGAACAGGGAGGTCTCACCCCTCCACCTT.

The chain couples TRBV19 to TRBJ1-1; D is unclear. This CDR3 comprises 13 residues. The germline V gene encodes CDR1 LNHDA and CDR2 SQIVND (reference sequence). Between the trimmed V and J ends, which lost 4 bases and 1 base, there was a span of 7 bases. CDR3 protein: CASSTLGNTEAFF. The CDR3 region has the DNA TGTGCCAGTAGTACCCTAGGGAACACTGAAGCTTTCTTT.

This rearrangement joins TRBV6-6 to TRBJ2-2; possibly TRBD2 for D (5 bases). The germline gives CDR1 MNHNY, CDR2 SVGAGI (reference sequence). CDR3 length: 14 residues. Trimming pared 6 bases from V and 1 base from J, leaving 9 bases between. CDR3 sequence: CASRERGNTGELFF. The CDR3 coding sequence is TGTGCCAGCAGAGAACGGGGGAACACCGGGGAGCTGTTTTTT.

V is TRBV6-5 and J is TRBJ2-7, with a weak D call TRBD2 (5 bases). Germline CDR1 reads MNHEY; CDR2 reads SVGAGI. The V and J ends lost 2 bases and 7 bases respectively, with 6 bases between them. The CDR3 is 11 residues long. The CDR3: CASSYKREQYF. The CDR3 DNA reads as TGTGCCAGCAGTTACAAGCGGGAGCAGTACTTC.

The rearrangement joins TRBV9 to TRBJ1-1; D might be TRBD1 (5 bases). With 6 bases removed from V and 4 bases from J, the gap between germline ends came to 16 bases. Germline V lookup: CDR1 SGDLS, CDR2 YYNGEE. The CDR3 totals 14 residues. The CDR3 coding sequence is TGTGCCAGCACCGTGGGGGTGGGTGGCACTGAAGCTTTCTTT. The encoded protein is CASTVGVGGTEAFF.

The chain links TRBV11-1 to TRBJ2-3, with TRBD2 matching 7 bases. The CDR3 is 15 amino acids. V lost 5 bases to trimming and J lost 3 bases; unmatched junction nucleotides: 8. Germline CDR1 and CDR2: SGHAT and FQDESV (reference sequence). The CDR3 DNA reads TGTGCCAGCAGCCTAATGGGGACTACGACAGATACGCAGTATTTT. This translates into CASSLMGTTTDTQYF.

The CDR3 DNA reads as TGCAGCGATGAGAACGTGCTCCAAGAGACCCAGTACTTC. Translation gives CSDENVLQETQYF. This chain connects TRBV29-1 to TRBJ2-5; D is unresolved. The germline V and J ends were trimmed by 7 bases and 1 base, with 13 bases remaining between them. This CDR3 comprises 13 residues. The germline gives CDR1 SQVTM, CDR2 ANQGSEA. Filled out from reference TRBV29-1 and TRBJ2-5, the complete variable domain reads SAVISQKPSRDICQRGTSLTIQCQVDSQVTMMFWYRQQPGQSLTLIATANQGSEATYESGFVIDKFPISRPNLTFSTLTVSNMSPEDSSIYLCSDENVLQETQYFGPGTRLLVL.

The CDR3 is CASSLVATPVREQFF. In DNA, the CDR3 is TGTGCCAGCAGCTTAGTCGCGACGCCCGTACGAGAGCAGTTCTTC. The chain uses TRBV7-9 and TRBJ2-1; D gene uncertain. The CDR3 spans 15 residues. CDR1 and CDR2 (germline): SEHNR, FQNEAQ (reference sequence). V dropped 1 base and J dropped 10 bases, with 17 bases sitting between them.

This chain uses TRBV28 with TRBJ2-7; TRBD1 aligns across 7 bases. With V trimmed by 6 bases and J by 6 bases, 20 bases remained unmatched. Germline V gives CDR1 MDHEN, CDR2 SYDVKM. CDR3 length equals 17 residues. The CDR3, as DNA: TGTGCCAGCAGCGCGCCCCGGGACAGTTCGGCCCTAGTCGAGCAGTACTTC. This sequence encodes CASSAPRDSSALVEQYF.

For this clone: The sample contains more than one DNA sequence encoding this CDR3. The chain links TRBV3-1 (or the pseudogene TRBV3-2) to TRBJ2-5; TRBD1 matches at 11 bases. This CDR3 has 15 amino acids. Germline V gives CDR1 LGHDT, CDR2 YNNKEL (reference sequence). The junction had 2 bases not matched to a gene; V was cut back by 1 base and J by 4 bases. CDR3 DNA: TGTGCCAGCAGCCAAGGGGACAGGGGGAGAGAGACCCAGTACTTC. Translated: CASSQGDRGRETQYF.

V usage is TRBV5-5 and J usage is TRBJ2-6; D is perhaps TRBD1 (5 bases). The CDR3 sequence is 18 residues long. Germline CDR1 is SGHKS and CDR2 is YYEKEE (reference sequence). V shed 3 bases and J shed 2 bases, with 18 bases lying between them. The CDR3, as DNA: TGTGCCAGCAGCTCCGGTGCGACAGAAATCCCTGGGGCCAACGTCCTGACTTTC. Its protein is CASSSGATEIPGANVLTF.

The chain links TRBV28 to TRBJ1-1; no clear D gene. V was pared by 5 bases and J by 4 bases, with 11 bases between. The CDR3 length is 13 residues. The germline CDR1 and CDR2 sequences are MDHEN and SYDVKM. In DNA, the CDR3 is TGTGCCAGCAGTCCGGCTCGGGGCACTGAAGCTTTCTTT. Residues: CASSPARGTEAFF.

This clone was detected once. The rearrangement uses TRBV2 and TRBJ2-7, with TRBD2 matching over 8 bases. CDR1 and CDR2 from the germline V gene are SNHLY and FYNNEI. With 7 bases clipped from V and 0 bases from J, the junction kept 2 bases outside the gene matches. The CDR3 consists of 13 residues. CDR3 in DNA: TGTGCCAGCACGGGAGGGGGCTCCTACGAGCAGTACTTC. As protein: CASTGGGSYEQYF.

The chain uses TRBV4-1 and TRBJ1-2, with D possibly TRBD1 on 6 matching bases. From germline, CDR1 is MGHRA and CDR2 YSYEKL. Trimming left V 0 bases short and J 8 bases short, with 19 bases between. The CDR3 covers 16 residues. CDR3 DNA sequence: TGCGCCAGCAGCCAAGAAGATGTCCGGACAGACGACGGCTACACCTTC. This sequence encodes CASSQEDVRTDDGYTF.

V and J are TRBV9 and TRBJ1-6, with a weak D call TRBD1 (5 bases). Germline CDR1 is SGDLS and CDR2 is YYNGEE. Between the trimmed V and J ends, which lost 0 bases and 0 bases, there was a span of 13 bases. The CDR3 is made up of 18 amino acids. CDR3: CASSVGAGPVSYNSPLHF. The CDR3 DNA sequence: TGTGCCAGCAGCGTAGGAGCAGGGCCTGTCTCCTATAATTCACCCCTCCACTTT.

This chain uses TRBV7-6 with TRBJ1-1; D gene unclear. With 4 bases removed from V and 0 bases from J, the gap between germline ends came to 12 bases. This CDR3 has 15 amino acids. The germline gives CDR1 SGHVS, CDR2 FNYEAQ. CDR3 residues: CASSSGRGVNTEAFF. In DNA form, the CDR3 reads TGTGCCAGCAGCTCCGGACGGGGTGTGAACACTGAAGCTTTCTTT.

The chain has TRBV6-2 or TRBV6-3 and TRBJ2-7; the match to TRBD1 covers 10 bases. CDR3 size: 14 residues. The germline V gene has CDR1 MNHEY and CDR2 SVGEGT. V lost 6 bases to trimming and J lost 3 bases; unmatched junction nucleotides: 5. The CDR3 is CASSPGTGDYEQYF. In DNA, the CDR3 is TGTGCCAGCAGCCCTGGGACAGGGGACTACGAGCAGTACTTC.

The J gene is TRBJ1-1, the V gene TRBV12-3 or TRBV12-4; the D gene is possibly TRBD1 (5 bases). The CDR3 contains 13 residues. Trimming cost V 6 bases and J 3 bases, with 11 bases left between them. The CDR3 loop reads CASRSRGDTEAFF. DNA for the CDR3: TGTGCCAGCAGATCTAGGGGTGACACTGAAGCTTTCTTT.

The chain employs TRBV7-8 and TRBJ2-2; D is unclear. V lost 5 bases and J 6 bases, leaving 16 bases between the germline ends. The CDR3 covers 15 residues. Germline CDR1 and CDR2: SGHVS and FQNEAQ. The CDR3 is CASSPLLRMAGELFF. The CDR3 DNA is TGTGCCAGCAGCCCACTACTCAGAATGGCCGGGGAGCTGTTTTTT. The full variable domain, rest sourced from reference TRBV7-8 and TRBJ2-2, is GAGVSQSPRYKVAKRGQDVALRCDPISGHVSLFWYQQALGQGPEFLTYFQNEAQLDKSGLPSDRFFAERPEGSVSTLKIQRTQQEDSAVYLCASSPLLRMAGELFFGEGSRLTVL.

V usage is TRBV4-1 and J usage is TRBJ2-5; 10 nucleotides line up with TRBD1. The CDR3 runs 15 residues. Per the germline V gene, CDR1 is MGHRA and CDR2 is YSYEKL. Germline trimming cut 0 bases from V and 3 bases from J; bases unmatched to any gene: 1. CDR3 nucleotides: TGCGCCAGCAGCCAAGAGGGGACAGGGGAAGAGACCCAGTACTTC. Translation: CASSQEGTGEETQYF.

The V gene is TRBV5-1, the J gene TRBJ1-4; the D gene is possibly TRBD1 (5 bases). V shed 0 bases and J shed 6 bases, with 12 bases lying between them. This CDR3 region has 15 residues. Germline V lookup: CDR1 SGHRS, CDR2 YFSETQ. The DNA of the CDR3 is TGCGCCAGCAGCTTGGCCGGGACGGCAGATGAAAAACTGTTTTTT. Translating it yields CASSLAGTADEKLFF.

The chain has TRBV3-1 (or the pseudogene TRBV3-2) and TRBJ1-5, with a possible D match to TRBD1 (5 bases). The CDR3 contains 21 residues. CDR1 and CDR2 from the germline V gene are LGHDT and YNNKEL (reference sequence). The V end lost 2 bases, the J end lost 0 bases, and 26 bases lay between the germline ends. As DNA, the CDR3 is TGTGCCAGCAGCCAAAACCCACTGTTAGATCAGGGTTGTATTAGCAATCAGCCCCAGCATTTT. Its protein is CASSQNPLLDQGCISNQPQHF.

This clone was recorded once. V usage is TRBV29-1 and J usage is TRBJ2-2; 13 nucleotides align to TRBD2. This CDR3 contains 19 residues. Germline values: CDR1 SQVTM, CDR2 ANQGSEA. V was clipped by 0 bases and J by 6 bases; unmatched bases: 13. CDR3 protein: CSVEDGGTSGVLGAGELFF. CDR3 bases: TGCAGCGTTGAAGATGGCGGGACTAGCGGGGTATTGGGGGCCGGGGAGCTGTTTTTT.

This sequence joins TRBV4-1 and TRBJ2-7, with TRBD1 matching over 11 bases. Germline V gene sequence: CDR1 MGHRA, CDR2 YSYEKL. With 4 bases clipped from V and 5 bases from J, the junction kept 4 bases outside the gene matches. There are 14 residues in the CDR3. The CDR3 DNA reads TGCGCCAGCAGCCGGGGACAGGGGGTAGACGAGCAGTACTTC. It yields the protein CASSRGQGVDEQYF.

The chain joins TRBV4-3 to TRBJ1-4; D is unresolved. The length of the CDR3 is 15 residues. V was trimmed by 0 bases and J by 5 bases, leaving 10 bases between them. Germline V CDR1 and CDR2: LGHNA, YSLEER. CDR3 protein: CASSQDIRSNEKLFF. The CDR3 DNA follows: TGCGCCAGCAGCCAAGACATCAGATCAAATGAAAAACTGTTTTTT.

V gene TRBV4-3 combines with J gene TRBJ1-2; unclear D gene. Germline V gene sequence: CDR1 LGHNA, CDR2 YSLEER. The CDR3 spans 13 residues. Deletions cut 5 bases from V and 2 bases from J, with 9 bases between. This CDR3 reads CASSAQLNYGYTF. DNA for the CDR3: TGCGCCAGCAGCGCACAGCTGAACTATGGCTACACCTTC.

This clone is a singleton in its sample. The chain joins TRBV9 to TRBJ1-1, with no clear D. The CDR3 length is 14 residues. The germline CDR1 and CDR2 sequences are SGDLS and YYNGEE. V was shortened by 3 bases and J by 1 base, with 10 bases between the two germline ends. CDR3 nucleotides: TGTGCCAGCAGCGCGGGAGTCCAGAACACTGAAGCTTTCTTT. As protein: CASSAGVQNTEAFF.